This is a list of T cell receptor beta chains from one sample in a study of shared clonotypes between healthy human individuals. Clones were sequenced by immunoSEQ multiplex PCR, and TCRdb holds only the in-frame ones, with some missing. The sample shows some 2,500,000 clones, under 95% of them seen only once. Material for sequencing was naive CD4+ T cells from PBMCs. These receptor sequences come from a man younger than 30 in good health. Some clones in this sample may be carry-over from other donors' samples. The CDR3 runs from the conserved cysteine through the conserved F or W. Fields, in order: clone size, CDR3 length, J gene, V gene, D gene, CDR3 protein, CDR3 DNA. A D gene is named only where the DNA matches it firmly. Clone size, where shown, is once, few, many, or a class for clones that have expanded.

>.|16|TRBJ1-4|TRBV18|.
CASSPQGPATNEKLFF
TGTGCCAGCTCACCACAGGGTCCCGCAACTAATGAAAAACTGTTTTTT
>.|13|TRBJ2-1|TRBV2|.
CASRRVTYNEQFF
TGTGCCAGCCGTCGGGTCACCTACAATGAGCAGTTCTTC
>.|15|TRBJ2-7|TRBV5-1|.
CASSLGIGLIYEQYF
TGCGCCAGCAGCTTGGGTATAGGGCTTATCTACGAGCAGTACTTC
>.|15|TRBJ2-7|TRBV2|TRBD1
CASREGDRGTYEQYF
TGTGCCAGCAGGGAGGGGGACAGGGGAACCTACGAGCAGTACTTC
>.|15|TRBJ1-3|TRBV5-1|.
CASSLGVSSGNTIYF
TGCGCCAGCAGCTTGGGGGTTAGCTCTGGAAACACCATATATTTT
>.|14|TRBJ2-7|TRBV6-6|.
CASKADRLSYEQYF
TGTGCCAGCAAGGCCGACAGGTTATCCTACGAGCAGTACTTC
>.|16|TRBJ2-5|TRBV5-4|TRBD2
CASSSTSGRAAETQYF
TGTGCCAGCAGCTCGACTAGCGGGAGGGCCGCGGAGACCCAGTACTTC
>.|14|TRBJ1-1|TRBV6-1|TRBD1
CASSERAGGPEAFF
TGTGCCAGCAGTGAAAGGGCAGGGGGCCCTGAAGCTTTCTTT
>.|14|TRBJ2-7|TRBV19|.
CASSPGGLGASQYF
TGTGCCAGTAGCCCCGGGGGATTGGGCGCCTCGCAGTACTTC
>.|17|TRBJ2-7|TRBV28|.
CASSPRHRRFSDYEQYF
TGTGCCAGCAGTCCCCGGCACAGAAGATTCAGCGATTACGAGCAGTACTTC
>.|15|TRBJ1-1|TRBV18|.
CASSRGGGVDTEAFF
TGTGCCAGCTCGCGAGGCGGCGGGGTCGACACTGAAGCTTTCTTT
>.|23|TRBJ2-1|TRBV10-1|.
CASSESPQVAPGNTPFSYNEQFF
TGCGCCAGCAGTGAGTCTCCTCAAGTGGCACCGGGAAATACGCCGTTCTCCTACAATGAGCAGTTCTTC
>.|14|TRBJ2-3|TRBV7-2|.
CASSARLDTDTQYF
TGTGCCAGCAGCGCGAGACTGGACACAGATACGCAGTATTTT
>.|15|TRBJ2-5|TRBV6-5|.
CASRPIGTVQETQYF
TGTGCCAGCAGGCCAATTGGGACCGTTCAAGAGACCCAGTACTTC
>.|18|TRBJ2-4|TRBV4-3|.
CASSQVPSRDSTKNIQYF
TGCGCCAGCAGCCAAGTTCCCTCCCGGGATTCAACCAAAAACATTCAGTACTTC
>.|16|TRBJ2-1|TRBV5-1|.
CASSPAGANSYNEQFF
TGCGCCAGCAGCCCGGCCGGCGCGAACTCCTACAATGAGCAGTTCTTC
>.|15|TRBJ2-5|TRBV7-2|.
CASSLAFTRKETQYF
TGTGCCAGCAGCTTAGCCTTTACTAGGAAAGAGACCCAGTACTTC
>.|16|TRBJ1-2|TRBV7-6|TRBD1
CASSLAGQAGGYGYTF
TGTGCCAGCAGCTTAGCCGGACAGGCAGGGGGCTATGGCTACACCTTC
>.|15|TRBJ2-1|TRBV5-1|.
CASSLVAVPYNEQFF
TGCGCCAGCAGCTTGGTAGCGGTACCCTACAATGAGCAGTTCTTC
>.|13|TRBJ1-2|TRBV7-9|.
CASSRDKNYGYTF
TGTGCCAGCAGCCGGGACAAGAACTATGGCTACACCTTC
>.|16|TRBJ2-1|TRBV6-5|.
CASSYSTGAQYNEQFF
TGTGCCAGCAGTTACTCAACTGGGGCCCAATACAATGAGCAGTTCTTC
>.|14|TRBJ2-7|TRBV5-1|TRBD1
CACGTGEFMYEQYF
TGCGCCTGCGGGACAGGGGAGTTTATGTACGAGCAGTACTTC
>.|17|TRBJ2-6|TRBV28|TRBD2
CASSSPGGSSGANVLTF
TGTGCCAGCAGTTCGCCGGGCGGGAGCTCTGGGGCCAACGTCCTGACTTTC
>.|15|TRBJ1-4|TRBV7-9|.
CASSLAASTNEKLFF
TGTGCCAGCAGCTTAGCGGCCAGTACTAATGAAAAACTGTTTTTT
>.|15|TRBJ2-7|TRBV6-1|TRBD2
CASSTTSGTPYEQYF
TGTGCCAGCAGCACGACCAGCGGGACCCCCTACGAGCAGTACTTC
>.|17|TRBJ1-1|TRBV11-2|.
CASSLVSPSTTNTEAFF
TGTGCCAGCAGCTTAGTGTCGCCCTCAACGACGAACACTGAAGCTTTCTTT
>.|13|TRBJ2-5|TRBV7-3|TRBD2
CASSRLATETQYF
TGTGCCAGCAGCCGACTAGCGACGGAGACCCAGTACTTC
>.|14|TRBJ2-3|TRBV5-1|TRBD2
CASSISGRGDTQYF
TGCGCCAGCAGCATTAGCGGGAGAGGAGATACGCAGTATTTT
>.|13|TRBJ2-7|TRBV28|.
CASSYPRGGEQYF
TGTGCCAGCAGCTACCCACGAGGTGGCGAGCAGTACTTC
>.|18|TRBJ2-6|TRBV4-1|TRBD1
CASSQAPRTGSGANVLTF
TGCGCCAGCAGCCAAGCCCCCAGGACAGGGTCTGGGGCCAACGTCCTGACTTTC
>.|15|TRBJ2-7|TRBV2|.
CASADRGGGWHEQYF
TGTGCCAGCGCCGACCGGGGAGGGGGCTGGCACGAGCAGTACTTC
>.|15|TRBJ2-3|TRBV7-9|.
CASSLVGRGTDTQYF
TGTGCCAGCAGCTTAGTAGGCCGGGGCACAGATACGCAGTATTTT
>.|15|TRBJ2-7|TRBV6-5|TRBD1
CASSRGQGSSYEQYF
TGTGCCAGCAGCCGTGGACAGGGGAGCTCCTACGAGCAGTACTTC
>.|12|TRBJ1-1|TRBV28|.
CASSLRQLKAFF
TGTGCCAGCAGTTTGCGGCAGCTTAAAGCTTTCTTT
>.|17|TRBJ2-3|TRBV28|.
CASKAPWGREKGDTQYF
TGTGCCAGCAAGGCCCCATGGGGGCGGGAGAAGGGAGATACGCAGTATTTT
>.|14|TRBJ1-3|TRBV2|TRBD1
CASSEDRVKNTIYF
TGTGCCAGCAGCGAAGACAGGGTCAAAAACACCATATATTTT
>.|14|TRBJ2-7|TRBV9|.
CASSPHPRTYEQYF
TGTGCCAGCAGCCCCCACCCGCGGACCTACGAGCAGTACTTC
>.|12|TRBJ2-2|TRBV27|.
CASSPITGELFF
TGTGCCAGCAGCCCTATAACCGGGGAGCTGTTTTTT
>.|13|TRBJ2-7|TRBV11-2|.
CASSPTGWDEQYF
TGTGCCAGCAGCCCTACAGGGTGGGACGAGCAGTACTTC
>once|14|TRBJ1-1|TRBV7-3|.
CASSAQTVNTEAFF
TGTGCCAGCAGCGCCCAGACGGTGAACACTGAAGCTTTCTTT
>.|19|TRBJ2-5|TRBV4-1|.
CASSQGAPGGFSGQETQYF
TGCGCCAGCAGCCAAGGTGCACCCGGCGGGTTTTCGGGTCAAGAGACCCAGTACTTC
>once|14|TRBJ2-4|TRBV7-2|TRBD2
CASSLSGVQNIQYF
TGTGCCAGCAGCTTAAGCGGGGTGCAAAACATTCAGTACTTC
>.|14|TRBJ2-3|TRBV5-1|.
CACTETSTGDTQYF
TGCGCCTGCACCGAGACCTCCACGGGGGATACGCAGTATTTT
>.|15|TRBJ2-5|TRBV11-1|TRBD2
CASSATGTSRETQYF
TGTGCCAGCAGCGCCACCGGGACTAGCCGGGAGACCCAGTACTTC
>.|14|TRBJ1-1|TRBV6-6|.
CASSYLGGPTEAFF
TGTGCCAGCAGTTATTTAGGAGGGCCCACTGAAGCTTTCTTT
>.|15|TRBJ2-7|TRBV5-5|TRBD1
CASIKTGTGTYEQYF
TGTGCCAGCATCAAAACCGGGACAGGGACCTACGAGCAGTACTTC
>.|14|TRBJ1-1|TRBV10-3|.
CASHGVGQNTEAFF
TGTGCCAGCCACGGAGTCGGACAGAACACTGAAGCTTTCTTT
>.|13|TRBJ2-4|TRBV7-6|.
CASSLGGTDIQYF
TGTGCCAGCAGCCTAGGGGGGACGGACATTCAGTACTTC
>.|15|TRBJ2-1|TRBV6-1|.
CASSEGGVRQGRVFF
TGTGCCAGCAGTGAAGGGGGGGTCCGACAGGGTAGAGTGTTCTTC
>.|15|TRBJ1-1|TRBV27|.
CASSLLRGTGTEAFF
TGTGCCAGCAGTTTATTGCGGGGCACCGGCACTGAAGCTTTCTTT
>.|14|TRBJ1-1|TRBV9|.
CASSVSGMNTEAFF
TGTGCCAGCAGCGTATCAGGCATGAACACTGAAGCTTTCTTT
>.|15|TRBJ2-5|TRBV15|.
CATSRYVRGLETQYF
TGTGCCACCAGCAGATATGTGCGGGGCCTAGAGACCCAGTACTTC
>.|16|TRBJ2-7|TRBV5-8|.
CASIRPPGQVLYEQYF
TGTGCCAGCATCCGCCCCCCAGGGCAGGTGCTCTACGAGCAGTACTTC
>.|14|TRBJ1-1|TRBV5-4|.
CASSLGGTPTEAFF
TGTGCCAGCAGCTTGGGTGGAACGCCCACTGAAGCTTTCTTT
>.|15|TRBJ1-2|TRBV4-1|.
CASSQEGSTNYGYTF
TGCGCCAGCAGCCAAGAGGGCAGCACCAACTATGGCTACACCTTC
>.|14|TRBJ1-1|TRBV10-3|.
CAISKQGENTEAFF
TGTGCCATCAGCAAACAGGGCGAAAACACTGAAGCTTTCTTT
>.|16|TRBJ2-7|TRBV28|.
CASSLNPTGIPYEQYF
TGTGCCAGCAGTTTAAATCCGACAGGCATTCCCTACGAGCAGTACTTC
>.|15|TRBJ2-1|TRBV27|.
CASSFYSPVINEQFF
TGTGCCAGCAGTTTCTATTCTCCGGTTATTAATGAGCAGTTCTTC
>.|14|TRBJ2-7|TRBV5-1|.
CASSLATGGYEQYF
TGCGCCAGCAGCTTGGCTACAGGTGGCTACGAGCAGTACTTC